The 32 T cell receptor beta chains below come from one sample, sequenced in a study of immune heterogeneity within non-small cell lung tumors. Amplification of TCR beta CDR3 was performed by multiplex PCR with 32 V and 13 J primers. TCRdb re-called the multiplex PCR reads with MiXCR, one entry per CDR3 protein. The table includes 9,500 to 13,000 distinct CDR3 sequences, 26% detected once. Bulk tumor genomic DNA was the template, and each sample received 550 to 650 ng. Biopsies that were spaced far apart were taken, several per primary tumor, during surgery. Patients underwent curative surgery for non-small cell lung cancer (untreated and newly diagnosed). Sequenced sample: lung tumor tissue. These TCRs come from a woman aged 50 to 60 with non-small cell lung cancer.

This clonotype was observed at least ten times. The rearrangement uses TRBV28 and TRBJ1-2; perhaps TRBD1 as D (6 bases). Germline values: CDR1 MDHEN, CDR2 SYDVKM. This CDR3 region has 15 residues. V lost 5 bases, J lost 4 bases, and 17 bases lay in between. The CDR3 protein is CASSTRTARAYGYTF. CDR3 DNA sequence: TGTGCCAGCAGTACACGGACAGCCCGGGCCTATGGCTACACCTTC.

Many counts were recorded for this clonotype. This chain connects TRBV4-1 to TRBJ1-5, with 7 positions matching TRBD1. The length of the CDR3 is 15 residues. The J segment lost 4 bases and the V segment lost 4 bases, leaving 7 bases of the junction unmatched. Germline CDR1 is MGHRA and CDR2 is YSYEKL. The DNA of the CDR3 is TGCGCCAGCAGCCCCGAACAGGGGACTAATCAGCCCCAGCATTTT. Translation: CASSPEQGTNQPQHF.

At least ten counts were recorded for this clonotype. The chain recombines TRBV3-1 with TRBJ2-3; D uncertain. Germline V gene sequence: CDR1 LGHDT, CDR2 YNNKEL (reference sequence). This CDR3 has 11 residues. Trimming left V 2 bases short and J 6 bases short, with 3 bases between. The CDR3 DNA reads as TGTGCCAGCAGCCAATTTGATACGCAGTATTTT. Protein product: CASSQFDTQYF.

With respect to this clonotype: A junction boundary mismatches the germline segment, possibly from a read error. The chain recombines TRBV20-1 with TRBJ1-5; no reliable D call. Per the germline V gene, CDR1 is DFQATT and CDR2 is SNEGSKA (reference sequence). This CDR3 comprises 13 residues. The CDR3 spells CSARGGSNQPRHF. Here the CDR3 DNA reads TGCAGTGCTAGAGGGGGAAGCAATCAGCCCCGGCATTTT.

This clonotype is categorized as medium-sized (0.01 to 0.1%). The CDR3 DNA sequence: TGTGCCAGCAGTGCTCGGGACAGTAGCTCCTACGAGCAGTACTTC. Protein sequence: CASSARDSSSYEQYF. This chain connects TRBV6-1 to TRBJ2-7; 7 bases are shared with TRBD1. CDR1 and CDR2 (germline): MNHNS, SASEGT. V was pared by 4 bases and J by 0 bases, with 6 bases of the junction left unmatched. The CDR3 covers 15 residues.

In its sample, this clonotype is medium-sized. The rearrangement links TRBV11-2 to TRBJ2-1; 7 nucleotides agree with TRBD2. The CDR3 is 13 residues long. Germline loops: CDR1 SGHAT, CDR2 FQNNGV. The junction had 5 bases not matched to a gene; V was cut back by 3 bases and J by 9 bases. This chain's CDR3 is CASSLREWGEQFF. CDR3 in DNA: TGTGCCAGCAGCTTGCGGGAGTGGGGTGAGCAGTTCTTC.

This clonotype has at least ten counts. The chain carries TRBV28 and TRBJ1-2; D remains ambiguous. The V gene lost 2 bases and the J gene lost 4 bases, with 8 bases spanning the gap. The CDR3 consists of 13 residues. Germline CDR1 is MDHEN and CDR2 is SYDVKM. CDR3 nucleotide sequence: TGTGCCAGCAGTTTAGTGGGTGGCTATGGCTACACCTTC. The encoded protein is CASSLVGGYGYTF.

This clonotype was picked up one time. This chain joins TRBV30 and TRBJ1-2, with 7 nucleotides matching TRBD1. Germline values: CDR1 GTSNPN, CDR2 SVGIG (reference sequence). V lost 6 bases to trimming and J lost 7 bases; unmatched junction nucleotides: 11. The CDR3 covers 13 residues. Written as DNA, the CDR3 is TGTGCCTGCAGGGACAGCTCAGCTCCTGGCTACACCTTC. It codes for CACRDSSAPGYTF.

The table lists this clonotype with many counts. The chain couples TRBV7-3 to TRBJ1-1; the D gene is possibly TRBD1 (5 bases). Germline V gene data show CDR1 as SGHTA and CDR2 as FQGTGA. This CDR3 spans 15 amino acids. V was cut by 0 bases and J by 6 bases, with 14 bases left in between. The CDR3 here is CASSLTQGPFAEAFF. In nucleotides, the CDR3 is TGTGCCAGCAGCTTAACGCAGGGCCCGTTCGCTGAAGCTTTCTTT.

This clonotype was detected only once. A read error may explain this, as a much larger clone is one base away. This chain uses TRBV27 with TRBJ1-1; D possibly corresponds to TRBD1 (5 bases). The germline V and J ends were trimmed by 5 bases and 0 bases, with 10 bases remaining between them. The CDR3 has 14 residues. In germline, CDR1 is MNHEY, CDR2 SMNVEV (reference sequence). CDR3 loop: CASSGHSMNTEAFF. The CDR3 nucleotides read TGTGCCAGCAGTGGACATTCAATGAACACTGAAGCTTTCTTT.

This clonotype has ten or more counts. DNA for the CDR3: TGTGCCAGCTCACCATCGGGGCAGGGTGGGTGGAAAGACCAAAATCAGCCCCAGCATTTT. Translation: CASSPSGQGGWKDQNQPQHF. This chain connects TRBV18 to TRBJ1-5, with D possibly matching TRBD1 (5 bases). The CDR3 extends over 20 amino acids. The V and J ends lost 2 bases and 4 bases respectively, with 27 bases between them. Per the germline V gene, CDR1 is KGHSH and CDR2 is LQKENI.

Notes on this clonotype: Since the CDR3 does not end with the conserved phenylalanine or tryptophan, this likely comes from a read error. The limits of the CDR3 on the DNA are not certain, so only TCRdb's listed CDR3 is given. This sequence joins TRBV24-1 and TRBJ2-3; the D call in the table, TRBD2, was not verified against the DNA. The CDR3 has 16 residues if both end residues are counted. Germline CDR1 reads KGHDR; CDR2 reads SFDVKD. CDR3 loop: CATSDNARHYEQYFGP.

This clonotype is categorized as medium-sized. V gene TRBV18 combines with J gene TRBJ1-1; D gene uncertain. This CDR3 comprises 12 residues. Trimming removed 6 bases from V and 4 bases from J, with 9 bases in between. The V gene's germline CDR1 is KGHSH and CDR2 LQKENI. CDR3 sequence reads: CASSRTFTEAFF. CDR3 nucleotide sequence: TGTGCCAGCTCGCGGACTTTCACTGAAGCTTTCTTT.

As regards this clonotype: A much larger clone differs by one base, so this may be a read error. This chain connects TRBV6-1 to TRBJ2-7; no reliable D call. The germline CDR1 and CDR2 sequences are MNHNS and SASEGT. This CDR3 comprises 12 residues. Here the CDR3 DNA reads TGTGCCAGCAGCCATCCTTCCTGCGAGCAGTACTTC. Translating it yields CASSHPSCEQYF.

This clonotype is medium-sized within its sample. The V and J genes are TRBV10-3 and TRBJ1-3; D not certain. This CDR3 is 12 amino acids long. Germline V gene lookup returns CDR1 ENHRY and CDR2 SYGVKD. V was trimmed by 11 bases and J by 2 bases, leaving 10 bases between them. This chain's CDR3 is CASLGPGNTIYF. In nucleotides, the CDR3 is TGTGCCTCCCTAGGACCTGGAAACACCATATATTTT.

The genes are TRBV20-1 and TRBJ2-1; 9 nucleotides line up with TRBD2. The CDR3 length is 14 residues. V lost 5 bases to trimming and J lost 6 bases; unmatched junction nucleotides: 8. Germline loops: CDR1 DFQATT, CDR2 SNEGSKA (reference sequence). The CDR3 here is CSAGTSRGVNEQFF. The CDR3 DNA reads as TGCAGTGCTGGGACTAGCCGGGGGGTCAATGAGCAGTTCTTC.

This clonotype was seen a handful of times. One base away lies a much larger clone, so this may be a sequencing read error. CDR3 protein: CASGSGFYGQYF. The CDR3 DNA reads as TGTGCTAGTGGATCCGGCTTCTACGGGCAGTACTTC. The rearrangement links TRBV12-5 to TRBJ2-7; D not resolved. The germline V gene has CDR1 LGHNT and CDR2 FRNRAP. The CDR3 is made up of 12 amino acids.

This clonotype was picked up a small number of times. The V gene is TRBV6-2 or TRBV6-3, the J gene TRBJ2-5, with 8 bases matching TRBD1. The germline V gene encodes CDR1 MNHEY and CDR2 SVGEGT. The CDR3 spans 13 residues. Unmatched junction bases numbered 6, after V lost 5 bases and J lost 7 bases. The CDR3 region is CASSQTDRGTQYF. The CDR3 coding sequence is TGTGCCAGCAGTCAAACAGACAGGGGGACCCAGTACTTC.

This clonotype is labeled as medium-sized. The chain joins TRBV2 to TRBJ1-1, with D unclear. This CDR3 contains 13 residues. Germline CDR1 and CDR2: SNHLY and FYNNEI. The V end lost 1 base, the J end lost 1 base, and 4 bases lay between the germline ends. The CDR3 protein is CASSEGRNTEAFF. The CDR3 DNA is TGTGCCAGCAGTGAAGGCCGGAACACTGAAGCTTTCTTT.

At least ten counts were recorded for this clonotype. In nucleotides, the CDR3 is TGTGCCAGCAGGGGTGGGACTAGCGGGGGGAGCTCCTACAATGAGCAGTTCTTC. It yields the protein CASRGGTSGGSSYNEQFF. The chain combines TRBV6-2 or TRBV6-3 with TRBJ2-1, with 15 bases identical to TRBD2. Germline V gene sequence: CDR1 MNHEY, CDR2 SVGEGT. V shed 6 bases and J 0 bases; nucleotides not matched to a gene: 6. The CDR3 runs 18 residues.

This clonotype was observed at least ten times. This sequence joins TRBV11-1 and TRBJ2-3; 11 nucleotides match TRBD2. Trimming at V came to 5 bases and at J to 0 bases, leaving 4 bases not matched to a gene. This CDR3 region has 16 residues. Per the germline V gene, CDR1 is SGHAT and CDR2 is FQDESV (reference sequence). CDR3 amino acids: CASSHRLAGSTDTQYF. CDR3 nucleotide sequence: TGTGCCAGCAGCCACCGACTAGCGGGAAGCACAGATACGCAGTATTTT.

Points on this clonotype: This clone may be a read error of a much larger clone one base away. This rearrangement joins TRBV2 to TRBJ1-2, with TRBD1 as a possible D gene (5 bases). The CDR3 length is 12 residues. Germline loops: CDR1 SNHLY, CDR2 FYNNEI. The CDR3 spells CASKWGFYGCTF. The CDR3 bases are TGTGCCAGCAAATGGGGCTTTTATGGCTGCACCTTC.

This clonotype showed up many times. In DNA, the CDR3 is TGTGCCAGCAGTTATAGGGTGTGGAATTCACCCCTCCACTTT. It codes for CASSYRVWNSPLHF. This chain joins TRBV27 and TRBJ1-6; no clear D. Germline CDR1 MNHEY, CDR2 SMNVEV (reference sequence). The germline V and J ends were trimmed by 4 bases and 7 bases, with 11 bases remaining between them. CDR3 length: 14 amino acids.

The chain recombines TRBV4-1 with TRBJ1-2; perhaps TRBD1 as D (6 bases). The V and J ends lost 0 bases and 8 bases respectively, with 22 bases between them. The germline V gene encodes CDR1 MGHRA and CDR2 YSYEKL. The CDR3 loop spans 17 amino acids. This CDR3 reads CASSQDQGIGGAGGYTF. DNA for the CDR3: TGCGCCAGCAGCCAAGATCAGGGTATAGGGGGGGCTGGAGGCTACACCTTC.

This clonotype was seen at least ten times. The gene calls are TRBV6-1 and TRBJ2-1; 7 bases fit TRBD2. The length of the CDR3 is 13 residues. The V gene's germline CDR1 is MNHNS and CDR2 SASEGT. With 10 bases clipped from V and 8 bases from J, the junction kept 11 bases outside the gene matches. This CDR3 is CATNSPAGDEQFF. In DNA form, the CDR3 reads TGTGCCACCAATTCCCCTGCGGGAGATGAGCAGTTCTTC.

As concerns this clonotype: Since a much larger clone is just one base distant, this may be a read error. Given the absence of the conserved phenylalanine or tryptophan at the CDR3 end, a read error is likely. The gene calls are TRBV7-8 and TRBJ2-1; the match to TRBD2 covers 14 bases. Trimming cost V 6 bases and J 6 bases; bases outside gene matches: 4. The CDR3 has 15 amino acids. Looked up from germline, CDR1 is SGHVS and CDR2 is FQNEAQ. This chain's CDR3 is CASRRLAGGPNEQFS. The CDR3, as DNA: TGTGCCAGCAGGAGACTAGCGGGAGGGCCCAATGAGCAGTTCTCC.

This clonotype has ten or more counts. The chain links TRBV12-3 or TRBV12-4 to TRBJ2-1, with D hard to call. This CDR3 spans 14 amino acids. The V gene lost 2 bases and the J gene lost 5 bases, with 10 bases spanning the gap. The DNA for the CDR3 is TGTGCCAGCAGTTTACGAGGAGAAAACAATGAGCAGTTCTTC. Translation: CASSLRGENNEQFF.

This clonotype was seen repeatedly, ten times or more. The CDR3 region is CASSTGTGSGANVLTF. The CDR3 nucleotides are TGTGCCAGCAGCACAGGGACAGGGTCTGGGGCCAACGTCCTGACTTTC. The V and J genes are TRBV6-1 and TRBJ2-6; TRBD1 matches at 9 bases. The CDR3 is made up of 16 amino acids. Unmatched junction bases numbered 4, after V lost 6 bases and J lost 1 base. Germline V gives CDR1 MNHNS, CDR2 SASEGT.

The V call is TRBV12-3 or TRBV12-4, the J call TRBJ1-2; no clear D. V was shortened by 5 bases and J by 4 bases, with 17 bases between the two germline ends. The CDR3 is made up of 15 amino acids. The CDR3 spells CASSPDPDRGYGYTF. The DNA of the CDR3 is TGTGCCAGCAGTCCCGACCCGGATCGGGGCTATGGCTACACCTTC.

This chain joins TRBV7-9 and TRBJ1-6; possibly TRBD1 for D (5 bases). The CDR3 loop spans 15 amino acids. Trimming removed 4 bases at V and 6 bases at J, with 13 bases between. Germline CDR1 and CDR2: SEHNR and FQNEAQ (reference sequence). The CDR3 coding sequence is TGTGCCAGCAGCTCCGACAGCGCGGTTAATTCACCCCTCCACTTT. Its protein product is CASSSDSAVNSPLHF.

The chain combines TRBV7-9 with TRBJ1-4; TRBD1 might be the D (5 bases). The V gene lost 3 bases and the J gene lost 4 bases, with 12 bases spanning the gap. The germline V gene encodes CDR1 SEHNR and CDR2 FQNEAQ (reference sequence). The CDR3 contains 15 residues. In nucleotides, the CDR3 is TGTGCCAGCAGCTTGGGGGGGGGTTTTAATGAAAAACTGTTTTTT. This gives the protein CASSLGGGFNEKLFF.

This clonotype was observed many times. The rearrangement uses TRBV20-1 and TRBJ1-4; no definite D call. The germline V and J ends were trimmed by 0 bases and 7 bases, with 6 bases remaining between them. Germline-derived CDR1 and CDR2 are DFQATT and SNEGSKA (reference sequence). The CDR3 runs to 12 residues. CDR3 DNA sequence: TGCAGTGCTAGAGAGGCAAGTGAAAAACTGTTTTTT. Protein product: CSAREASEKLFF.